This T cell receptor (beta chain) was documented in a study of human T cells and chemical hapten exposure. Study-wide points: Relative to controls, expanded TCRs formed significantly more large CDR3 similarity clusters. Counts of expanded TCRs at PT1 were positively correlated with patch test score.

This clonotype was counted ten times or more. Antigen unknown. TCRdb recomputed calls from the RACE reads with MiXCR, one row per CDR3 protein. This table holds about 40,000 distinct CDR3 sequences, 3% to 3.5% found once. The CDR3 totals 14 residues. Germline values: CDR1 MNHEY, CDR2 SVGEGT. The junction had 2 bases not matched to a gene; V was cut back by 2 bases and J by 1 base. Time point defined: patch test 2, 6 weeks after DPC sensitization. Stated treatment: therapeutic diphenylcyclopropenone sensitization with weekly scalp DPC. The study enrolled 18 to 70-year-old alopecia patients suitable for DPC. Unfractionated whole blood yielded the extracted total RNA.

The clonotype was recovered from a man aged 40-50 years with alopecia areata. Some clones in this sample may be carry-over from other donors' samples. This sequence joins TRBV6-2 or TRBV6-3 and TRBJ2-7; 7 bases map to TRBD2. This material consisted of whole blood, taken in connection with sensitization to the hapten diphenylcyclopropenone (DPC). As DNA, the CDR3 is TGTGCCAGCAGTTACGGGGGGGTATCCTACGAGCAGTACTTC. It is translated as CASSYGGVSYEQYF.